What follows are 2 T cell receptor beta chains derived from one specimen sequenced in a study of control samples from healthy donors and cancer patients. Method: immunoSEQ multiplex PCR; TCRdb's copy keeps in-frame clones and lacks some. This table holds about 130,000 clones, roughly 92% found once. The sample taken for sequencing was blood. All receptors derive from a man younger than 30 in good health.

V is TRBV6-5 and J is TRBJ1-1; D perhaps matches TRBD1 (5 bases). In germline, CDR1 is MNHEY, CDR2 SVGAGI. Deletions cut 2 bases from V and 1 base from J, with 5 bases between. This CDR3 has 13 amino acids. CDR3 protein: CASSYGGNTEAFF. The CDR3 DNA is TGTGCCAGCAGTTACGGGGGGAACACTGAAGCTTTCTTT.

This chain connects TRBV27 to TRBJ2-3, with TRBD1 matching over 9 bases. Germline trimming cut 6 bases from V and 2 bases from J; bases unmatched to any gene: 9. CDR1 and CDR2 (germline): MNHEY, SMNVEV (reference sequence). The length of the CDR3 is 16 residues. In DNA, the CDR3 is TGTGCCAGCAGGCCGCTATGGGACAGGGCCACAGATACGCAGTATTTT. The encoded protein is CASRPLWDRATDTQYF.